The text below deals with one T cell receptor beta chain. In its sample, this clone was seen a few times. The target of this receptor is not known. Base quality data are lacking; no much larger clone is found one base away. This sample is part of a study of T cell responses to AZD1222 COVID-19 vaccine (dated by TCRdb to the early 2020s). Background on the whole study: A total of 233 trial participants underwent TCR sequencing, of whom about 210 had received two doses of AZD1222 and around 26 had received two doses of the MenACWY control vaccine. Trial participants were enrolled by age into subgroups of 18-55, 56-69 and 70-plus years, and roughly 150, 30 and 60 TCR-sequenced participants, respectively, were included in these subgroups.

The time point label here, explained by the study, means: about 28 days (+/-7) after the second vaccine dose. Because spike-specific TCR depth and breadth did not differ between the two schedules, AZD1222 recipients who got a second dose at roughly 4 weeks were pooled with those who got a second dose at roughly 12 weeks. Vaccinee samples were obtained from the UK trials COV001 and COV002, which included a single-blind randomized controlled phase 2/3 trial of AZD1222 (ChAdOx1 nCoV-19) in healthy adults. Trial participant PBMC samples were collected at day 0 and day 28 after the second dose for TCRbeta chain sequencing. Measured from the cysteine to the phenylalanine, the CDR3 is 15 residues long. The retained sequence is limited to the CDR3, 45 bases, with the frame set at the first base. Based on the germline V gene, the CDR1 and CDR2 sequences are KGHSH and LQKENI. The V and J ends are trimmed by 3 bases and 5 bases, leaving 16 bases between them.

The CDR3 regions of human TCRbeta chains were analyzed by immunosequencing. The study's own analysis went as follows. Repertoire TCRs were matched against a reference library of SARS-CoV-2-specific TCRs generated with the MIRA antigen-specificity platform. Breadth meant the fraction of unique TCRs that were SARS-CoV-2-associated, whereas depth meant the fraction of total T cells that were SARS-CoV-2-associated. Using the MIRA data, each spike-specific TCR was mapped to the spike region that the TCR reacts to and placed in a CD4 or CD8 class. Log10-transformed breadth and depth values were compared by one-way ANOVA with Sidak's multiple comparisons tests. TCRdb limited this immuneACCESS table to in-frame rearrangements with V and J called. A share of clones is missing; checked studies link under half to unresolved V genes, and the rest is unexplained. The V and J calls and clone size were taken over from that table, and D and trimming were inferred from the DNA. This sample lists under 90,000 clones; about 80% were detected once. The top ten clonotypes cover about 1.3% of the sample.

General conclusions and limits of the study: Epitopes outside the regions mutated in the B.1.351 and B.1.1.7 variants were reportedly recognized by nearly half of the unique spike-specific TCRs. The 56-69-year group was small, and its depth increase did not reach significance, likely because of low power. CD4 TCRs associated with the vaccine covered the entire spike protein, and the dominant responses were in regions 160-218 and 743-854. A significant rise in spike-specific TCR breadth and depth was observed after two AZD1222 doses relative to day 0 and relative to MenACWY recipients. Conclusions about previously exposed vaccinees were limited because only six or seven AZD1222 recipients were SARS-CoV-2 seropositive at baseline. Participants were mostly white British, with more females than males. The authors suggested clonal diversity may have been underestimated. No day 14 peak-response samples were available, so repertoires were characterized only after the peak T cell response.

The material was peripheral blood, obtained 28 days after the second AZD1222 dose. The TCR sequence derives from an adult who received the AZD1222 COVID-19 vaccine. This sequence uses TRBV18 and TRBJ1-1; 5 matching bases give a weak D call of TRBD1. CDR3 protein: CASSPGTALGTEAFF. The sequence in DNA is TGTGCCAGCTCACCGGGGACGGCGCTGGGAACTGAAGCTTTCTTT.